The T cell receptor beta chain described here comes from a study of T cell responses to AZD1222 COVID-19 vaccine. The study, taken as a whole, reports: Spike regions recognized by vaccine-associated CD4 TCRs spanned the protein, led by 160-218 and 743-854.

About this clone: Antigen: not known.

In germline, CDR1 is SGHTA, CDR2 FQGNSA. V lost 6 bases and J lost 3; bases outside the gene matches: 7. This CDR3 has 15 amino acids. Sequenced by immunoSEQ multiplex PCR; TCRdb stores in-frame clones only, minus some. Of about 100,000 clones detected, over 75% appear once; the ten largest clones hold 4% to 4.5%. Sequenced here: peripheral blood, sampled on day 0 of MenACWY control vaccination. The chain joins TRBV7-2 to TRBJ2-1, with 8 bases identical to TRBD2. The TCR was taken from an adult in good health. The CDR3 loop is CASSIGSGSYNEQFF. The CDR3 DNA reads TGTGCCAGCAGTATAGGAAGCGGGAGCTACAATGAGCAGTTCTTC.